This T cell receptor (beta chain) was captured in a study of PD-L1 blockade in urothelial cancer. Study at large: Prior chemotherapy in patients spanned 0 to 3 regimens. Analysis of the blood was performed 3 weeks (second dose) and 6 weeks after treatment start. Whole-study results and caveats: When pretreatment blood TCR clonality was below the median, it predicted better survival.

Time point described: peripheral blood 6 weeks after treatment start. Between 1 and 8 samples, pretreatment and on-treatment, were given by each patient. As for this clone: Its matching antigen is unknown.

TCRdb's table, derived via immunoSEQ multiplex PCR, lists solely in-frame clones and lacks some. This repertoire shows some 75,000 clones, 75% to 95% found once; its top ten account for roughly 0.87%. The clonotype comes from a woman of 80 years or more with urothelial cancer. The source material was PBMCs, sampled around atezolizumab (anti-PD-L1) treatment.

The CDR3 DNA reads TGTGCCAGCAGTTTACGGGGGGAGAACACTGAAGCTTTCTTT. Its translation: CASSLRGENTEAFF. The V call is TRBV27, the J call TRBJ1-1; D perhaps matches TRBD1 (5 bases). This CDR3 has 14 residues. Per the germline V gene, CDR1 is MNHEY and CDR2 is SMNVEV (reference sequence). V lost 2 bases, J lost 1 base, and 8 bases lay in between.